The entry that follows covers one T cell receptor beta chain sequence. Its target is unknown. This entry belongs to a study of T cell responses to AZD1222 COVID-19 vaccine. The study, taken as a whole, reports: Seropositive status at baseline applied to only 6 or 7 AZD1222 recipients.

The V gene end was trimmed by 3 bases and the J gene end by 2 bases; junction bases not matched to a gene: 5. The CDR3 spans 16 residues. From germline, CDR1 is ENHRY and CDR2 SYGVKD. The method was immunoSEQ multiplex PCR; TCRdb's version includes in-frame clones alone and lacks a portion of them. The repertoire holds over 120,000 clones, with around 94% as singletons. The gene calls are TRBV10-3 and TRBJ2-5; 11 bases agree with TRBD2. The source is an adult who had recovered from COVID-19. The material sequenced was peripheral blood, taken after recovery from COVID-19. The CDR3 DNA follows: TGTGCCATCAGTGAAGGTACTAGCGGGAGACAAGAGACCCAGTACTTC. Amino acid sequence: CAISEGTSGRQETQYF.